These T cell receptor beta chains were read from a single sample in a study of OX40 agonist ivuxolimab in advanced cancers. Some clones are missing from TCRdb's copy, which holds only in-frame ones; the method was immunoSEQ multiplex PCR. This sample has 75,000 to 100,000 clones, with approximately 91% found just once. Sample: CD4+ or CD8+ T cells sorted from blood, taken in a trial of the OX40 agonist ivuxolimab. These TCRs come from an adult with an advanced solid tumor such as melanoma, head and neck, liver or kidney cancer. Both conserved end residues are part of each CDR3. A D gene is named only where the DNA matches it firmly. Only part of the rows carry a size: once, few, many, or a class if the clone is expanded.

abundance: -
d_gene: TRBD1
v_gene: TRBV7-2
j_gene: TRBJ2-3
CDR3nt: TGTGCCAGCAGCTCACAGGGGGCGGGAGATACGCAGTATTTT
CDR3aa: CASSSQGAGDTQYF

abundance: once
d_gene: -
v_gene: TRBV5-4
j_gene: TRBJ2-1
CDR3nt: TGTGCCAGCAGCTTGGCCGGGGGCAGCTCCTACAATGAGCAGTTCTTC
CDR3aa: CASSLAGGSSYNEQFF

abundance: -
d_gene: -
v_gene: TRBV10-3
j_gene: TRBJ2-3
CDR3nt: TGTGCCATCAGTGTGGGTAGCAGGGCAGATACGCAGTATTTT
CDR3aa: CAISVGSRADTQYF

abundance: -
d_gene: -
v_gene: TRBV6-1
j_gene: TRBJ2-2
CDR3nt: TGTGCCAGCAGTGAATTTGGCAGGAGCGGGGAGCTGTTTTTT
CDR3aa: CASSEFGRSGELFF

abundance: once
d_gene: -
v_gene: TRBV7-9
j_gene: TRBJ2-2
CDR3nt: TGTGCCAGCAGCTTAGAGGGGTACACCGGGGAGCTGTTTTTT
CDR3aa: CASSLEGYTGELFF

abundance: -
d_gene: -
v_gene: TRBV5-1
j_gene: TRBJ2-7
CDR3nt: TGCGCCAGCAGCAAACAAACAGGGCCCGACGAGCAGTACTTC
CDR3aa: CASSKQTGPDEQYF

abundance: -
d_gene: -
v_gene: TRBV11-2
j_gene: TRBJ1-1
CDR3nt: TGTGCCAGCAGCATGACAGCATCAAACACTGAAGCTTTCTTT
CDR3aa: CASSMTASNTEAFF

abundance: -
d_gene: -
v_gene: TRBV7-2
j_gene: TRBJ2-2
CDR3nt: TGTGCCAGCAGCTTAGAAGCAGCTACGAACACCGGGGAGCTGTTTTTT
CDR3aa: CASSLEAATNTGELFF

abundance: -
d_gene: TRBD1
v_gene: TRBV5-1
j_gene: TRBJ1-2
CDR3nt: TGCGCCAGCAGCTTGGCCGGGACAGCATATGGCTACACCTTC
CDR3aa: CASSLAGTAYGYTF

abundance: -
d_gene: -
v_gene: TRBV7-8
j_gene: TRBJ2-7
CDR3nt: TGTGCCAGCAGCTTAGTGGCGGGACTTTCACCCTACGAGCAGTACTTC
CDR3aa: CASSLVAGLSPYEQYF

abundance: -
d_gene: -
v_gene: TRBV5-6
j_gene: TRBJ2-7
CDR3nt: TGTGCCAGCAGCCACGGCTACGAGCAGTACTTC
CDR3aa: CASSHGYEQYF

abundance: -
d_gene: -
v_gene: TRBV19
j_gene: TRBJ1-6
CDR3nt: TGTGCCAGTAGTTCTGAGGCGGCCCCTGGTTCACCCCTCCACTTT
CDR3aa: CASSSEAAPGSPLHF

abundance: -
d_gene: TRBD2
v_gene: TRBV18
j_gene: TRBJ2-7
CDR3nt: TGTGCCAGCTCACCCCAGGGACTAGCGGGGCCGCCCTACGAGCAGTACTTC
CDR3aa: CASSPQGLAGPPYEQYF

abundance: once
d_gene: TRBD2
v_gene: TRBV28
j_gene: TRBJ2-2
CDR3nt: TGTGCCAGCAGTTCCGGGACTAGCGGATTTCGCGGGGAGCTGTTTTTT
CDR3aa: CASSSGTSGFRGELFF

abundance: once
d_gene: -
v_gene: TRBV4-1
j_gene: TRBJ2-3
CDR3nt: TGCGCCAGCAGCCAAGGTCGGAGTGGAGTATCGACAGATACGCAGTATTTT
CDR3aa: CASSQGRSGVSTDTQYF

abundance: -
d_gene: -
v_gene: TRBV28
j_gene: TRBJ1-2
CDR3nt: TGTGCCAGCACGGACCTAAGCGAGCACTACTATGGCTACACCTTC
CDR3aa: CASTDLSEHYYGYTF

abundance: -
d_gene: -
v_gene: TRBV2
j_gene: TRBJ2-5
CDR3nt: TGTGCCACCATAAAACAAAAAGAGACCCAGTACTTC
CDR3aa: CATIKQKETQYF

abundance: -
d_gene: TRBD1
v_gene: TRBV10-2
j_gene: TRBJ2-2
CDR3nt: TGCGCCAGCAGTGGGACAGGGAGTAGGACCGGGGAGCTGTTTTTT
CDR3aa: CASSGTGSRTGELFF

abundance: -
d_gene: TRBD2
v_gene: TRBV11-2
j_gene: TRBJ2-1
CDR3nt: TGTGCCAGCATCCCCTCAGCGGGGGCCGCCTACAATGAGCAGTTCTTC
CDR3aa: CASIPSAGAAYNEQFF

abundance: few
d_gene: -
v_gene: TRBV2
j_gene: TRBJ1-3
CDR3nt: TGTGCCAGCAGTAGACAGGTAGCTGGAAACACCATATATTTT
CDR3aa: CASSRQVAGNTIYF

abundance: -
d_gene: -
v_gene: TRBV15
j_gene: TRBJ1-4
CDR3nt: TGTGCCACCAGCAGAGTAATCACCCGAGAAAATGAAAAACTGTTTTTT
CDR3aa: CATSRVITRENEKLFF

abundance: -
d_gene: TRBD2
v_gene: TRBV5-1
j_gene: TRBJ2-5
CDR3nt: TGCGCCAGCAGCTTGACTAGCGGGAAGGAGACCCAGTACTTC
CDR3aa: CASSLTSGKETQYF

abundance: -
d_gene: TRBD1
v_gene: TRBV30
j_gene: TRBJ1-1
CDR3nt: TGTGCCTGGAGTGGTCAGGGGGGGGACGCTTTCTTT
CDR3aa: CAWSGQGGDAFF

abundance: -
d_gene: TRBD2
v_gene: TRBV9
j_gene: TRBJ2-1
CDR3nt: TGTGCCAGCAGCGCTTCTAGCGGAAACTCCTACAATGAGCAGTTCTTC
CDR3aa: CASSASSGNSYNEQFF

abundance: -
d_gene: TRBD1
v_gene: TRBV5-4
j_gene: TRBJ2-7
CDR3nt: TGTGCCAGCAGCTTATTAGTGACAGGGGATCCCCACGAGCAGTACTTC
CDR3aa: CASSLLVTGDPHEQYF

abundance: -
d_gene: -
v_gene: TRBV18
j_gene: TRBJ1-5
CDR3nt: TGTGCCAGCTCACCCCGCGGAGGGCATAGCAATCAGCCCCAGCATTTT
CDR3aa: CASSPRGGHSNQPQHF

abundance: -
d_gene: TRBD2
v_gene: TRBV5-8
j_gene: TRBJ2-3
CDR3nt: TGTGCCAGCCGGACTAGCGGGAGGGAAGGGACAGATACGCAGTATTTT
CDR3aa: CASRTSGREGTDTQYF

abundance: -
d_gene: -
v_gene: TRBV28
j_gene: TRBJ2-5
CDR3nt: TGTGCCAGCAGTTTGGCAGGCGTAGTCCAAGAGACCCAGTACTTC
CDR3aa: CASSLAGVVQETQYF

abundance: -
d_gene: -
v_gene: TRBV2
j_gene: TRBJ2-5
CDR3nt: TGTGCCAGCAGTTTTCGGGAGACCCAGTACTTC
CDR3aa: CASSFRETQYF

abundance: once
d_gene: -
v_gene: TRBV30
j_gene: TRBJ1-3
CDR3nt: TGTGCGCACGAGGGTTCAGGGGGAAACACCATATATTTT
CDR3aa: CAHEGSGGNTIYF

abundance: -
d_gene: -
v_gene: TRBV15
j_gene: TRBJ2-3
CDR3nt: TGTGCCACCAGCCCCCAGGGGGCGGGGGCAGTCACAGATACGCAGTATTTT
CDR3aa: CATSPQGAGAVTDTQYF

abundance: -
d_gene: TRBD1
v_gene: TRBV7-3
j_gene: TRBJ2-3
CDR3nt: TGTGCCAGCAGTTCGACCGGGACAGGGTCCGATACGCAGTATTTT
CDR3aa: CASSSTGTGSDTQYF

abundance: -
d_gene: -
v_gene: TRBV27
j_gene: TRBJ2-1
CDR3nt: TGTGCCAGCAGTGGCGCGGGGGCCCACAATGAGCAGTTCTTC
CDR3aa: CASSGAGAHNEQFF

abundance: -
d_gene: TRBD2
v_gene: TRBV19
j_gene: TRBJ2-2
CDR3nt: TGTGCCAGCAAGAAGGGGCTAGCGGGAGGGAACGGGGACGGGGAGCTGTTTTTT
CDR3aa: CASKKGLAGGNGDGELFF

abundance: -
d_gene: -
v_gene: TRBV18
j_gene: TRBJ1-1
CDR3nt: TGTGCCAGCTCACCACCGGGGAACACTGAAGCTTTCTTT
CDR3aa: CASSPPGNTEAFF

abundance: -
d_gene: TRBD1
v_gene: TRBV6-5
j_gene: TRBJ1-2
CDR3nt: TGTGCCAGCAGTTACGTAGGACAGGGGAATGGCTACACCTTC
CDR3aa: CASSYVGQGNGYTF

abundance: -
d_gene: TRBD2
v_gene: TRBV4-2
j_gene: TRBJ2-1
CDR3nt: TGTGCCAGCAGCCAAGATGCAGGGACTAGCGGGGGGGCCCACTACAATGAGCAGTTCTTC
CDR3aa: CASSQDAGTSGGAHYNEQFF

abundance: -
d_gene: TRBD1
v_gene: TRBV28
j_gene: TRBJ1-4
CDR3nt: TGTGCCAGCACCTTAGGGGGCTCGGGAGCAACTAATGAAAAACTGTTTTTT
CDR3aa: CASTLGGSGATNEKLFF

abundance: -
d_gene: TRBD2
v_gene: TRBV19
j_gene: TRBJ2-7
CDR3nt: TGTGCCAGTTCTGTTTCGGGGGGGAAAAACACCTACGAGCAGTACTTC
CDR3aa: CASSVSGGKNTYEQYF

abundance: -
d_gene: -
v_gene: TRBV2
j_gene: TRBJ2-2
CDR3nt: TGTGCCGATACAGCGCATCCGAACACCGGGGAGCTGTTTTTT
CDR3aa: CADTAHPNTGELFF

abundance: -
d_gene: -
v_gene: TRBV4-3
j_gene: TRBJ1-1
CDR3nt: TGCGCCAGCAGCCAACCAGGACCGGACACTGAAGCTTTCTTT
CDR3aa: CASSQPGPDTEAFF

abundance: -
d_gene: TRBD2
v_gene: TRBV7-2
j_gene: TRBJ2-3
CDR3nt: TGTGCCAGCAGCTTTGTCGCGGGAGTGACAGATACGCAGTATTTT
CDR3aa: CASSFVAGVTDTQYF